This T cell receptor beta chain stems from a study of CXCR3-negative and CXCR3-positive naive CD8 T cells. Details on this clonotype: Its specificity is not known.

Broader study findings: Unlike memory cells, which differed, naive CXCR3-negative and CXCR3-positive cells had similar TRBV-TRBJ usage. A higher hydrophobicity marked the TRB CDR3s of CXCR3-positive naive cells versus CXCR3-negative naive cells.

Each TRB cDNA library was prepared by 5' RACE (with UMI labels). TCRdb reanalyzed the 5' RACE reads and collapses them to one entry per CDR3 protein, without DNA. The sample data list tens of thousands of distinct CDR3 sequences. Researchers reported sorting every CD8+ T cell subset in triplicate, roughly 300,000 cells per sort. The CD45RO-CCR7+CD27+CD95- phenotype denoted naive CD8+ T cells. This CDR3 comprises 14 residues. CDR1 MNHEY and CDR2 SVGEGT come from the germline V gene. The material sequenced was naive CXCR3+ CD8+ T cells from blood. Subset indicated: CD45RO-CCR7+CD27+CD95- naive CD8+ T cells expressing CXCR3 (TNR3+). This chain connects TRBV6-2 or TRBV6-3 to TRBJ2-7. The TCR originated in a human donor in good health. Some clones in this sample may be carry-over from other donors' samples. The CDR3 here is CASSYSDSSYEQYF.